This TCR beta chain was obtained from a study of T cells after yellow fever vaccination. They built TCR cDNA with 5'RACE template switching, a step that put in a universal primer site and UMIs. Via MiXCR, TCRdb re-called the 5' RACE reads, giving one row per CDR3 protein. Of under 500,000 distinct CDR3 sequences listed, around 20% were seen once; the top ten hold over 15%. General study findings and limits: Some clonotypes were seen in both the CD4 and the CD8 compartments. These made up a small share and likely arose from convergent recombination. Within FACS-sorted repertoires, abundant clonotypes contaminating from the bulk population could be present.

For this clonotype: As yet, its antigen is unknown.

There are 15 residues in the CDR3. V dropped 3 bases and J dropped 1; count of bases not matched to a gene: 4. CDR1 MNHEY and CDR2 SMNVEV come from the germline V gene (reference sequence). This sequence joins TRBV27 and TRBJ2-5; 8 positions agree with TRBD2. The sample here was PBMCs, taken before the yellow fever booster vaccination. The TCR sequence derives from a man aged 18 to 29 who received the YFV17D yellow fever vaccine. The CDR3 loop reads CASSFGGGFQETQYF. In nucleotides, the CDR3 is TGTGCCAGCAGTTTTGGCGGGGGGTTCCAAGAGACCCAGTACTTC.